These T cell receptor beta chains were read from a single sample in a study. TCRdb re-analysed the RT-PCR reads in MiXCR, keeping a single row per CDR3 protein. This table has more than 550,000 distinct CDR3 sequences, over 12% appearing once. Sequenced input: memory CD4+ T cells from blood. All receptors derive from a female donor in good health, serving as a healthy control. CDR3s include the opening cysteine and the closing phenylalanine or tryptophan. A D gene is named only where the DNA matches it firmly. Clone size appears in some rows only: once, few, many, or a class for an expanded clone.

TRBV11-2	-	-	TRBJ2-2	TGTGCCAGCAGCTTCCATTCAACGGGGAGGAACACCGGGGAGCTGTTTTTT	CASSFHSTGRNTGELFF
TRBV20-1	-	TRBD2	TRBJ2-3	TGCAGTGCTAGAGACCCTACTAGCGGGAGGCGCACAGATACGCAGTATTTT	CSARDPTSGRRTDTQYF
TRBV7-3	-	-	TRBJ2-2	TGTGCCAGCAGCTCTATAAACGGGGAGCTGTTTTTT	CASSSINGELFF
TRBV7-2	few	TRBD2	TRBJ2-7	TGTGCCAGCAGCTTAGGGGTCCTAGCGGGAGACGACGAGCAGTACTTC	CASSLGVLAGDDEQYF
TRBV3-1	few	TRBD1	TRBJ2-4	TGTGCCAGCAGCCAAGGGTGGGGGACAGGCCACATTCAGTACTTC	CASSQGWGTGHIQYF
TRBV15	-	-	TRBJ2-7	TGTGCCACCAGCAGAGGGAGGGATGGCCACGAGCAGTACTTC	CATSRGRDGHEQYF
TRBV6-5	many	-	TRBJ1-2	TGTGCCAGCAGCCCCGGGGGGGCTCACTATGGCTACACCTTC	CASSPGGAHYGYTF
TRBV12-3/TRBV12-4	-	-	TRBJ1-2	TGTGCCAGTAGTGTACAGGGACAAGGGGGCTACACCTTC	CASSVQGQGGYTF
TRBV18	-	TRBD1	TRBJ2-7	TGTGCCAGCTCAGCCAACGCGGGACAGGGGGCTGCTAGCGGGAGCTCCTACGAGCAGTACTTC	CASSANAGQGAASGSSYEQYF
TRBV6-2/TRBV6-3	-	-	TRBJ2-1	TGTGCCAGCAGTGCCCGGGACGCGAATGAGCAGTTCTTC	CASSARDANEQFF
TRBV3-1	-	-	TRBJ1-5	TGTGCCAGCAGCCAAGATCCCACAGGGCATCAGCCCCAGCATTTT	CASSQDPTGHQPQHF
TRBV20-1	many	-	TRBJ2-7	TGCAGTGCTAGTGGCAGTCTTGGGATCTACGAGCAGTACTTC	CSASGSLGIYEQYF
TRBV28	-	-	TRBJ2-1	TGTGCCAGCAGAAACCGTCGGGCCAATGAGCAGTTCTTC	CASRNRRANEQFF
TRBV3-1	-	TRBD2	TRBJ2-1	TGTGCCAGCAGCCAAGACTCGGGAGGCCGCAATGAGCAGTTCTTC	CASSQDSGGRNEQFF
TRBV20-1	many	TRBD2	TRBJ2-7	TGCAGTGCTCGGACTGGTTGGGGCGGGGGAGAGCAGTACTTC	CSARTGWGGGEQYF
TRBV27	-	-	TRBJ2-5	TGTGCCAGCAGTACCCTCGGCAGGGGATTAGAGACCCAGTACTTC	CASSTLGRGLETQYF
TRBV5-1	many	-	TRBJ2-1	TGCGCCAGCAGCTCATCGGGGATCTACAATGAGCAGTTCTTC	CASSSSGIYNEQFF
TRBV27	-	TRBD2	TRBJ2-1	TGTGCCAGCAGCGGGAGGGCCTCTGAGCAGTTCTTC	CASSGRASEQFF
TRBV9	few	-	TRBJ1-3	TGTGCCAGCAGCGTAGGACCACTCTCTGGAAACACCATATATTTT	CASSVGPLSGNTIYF
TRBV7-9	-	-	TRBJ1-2	TGTGCCAGCAGCTTAGAGGGTGAGAGCCGAACGGGCTTC	CASSLEGESRTGF
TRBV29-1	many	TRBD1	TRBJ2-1	TGCAGCGTTGAGAGGGGGCCCTACAATGAGCAGTTCTTC	CSVERGPYNEQFF
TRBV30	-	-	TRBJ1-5	TGTGCCTGGAGTGGGACGAGTAGCAATCAGCCCCAGCATTTT	CAWSGTSSNQPQHF
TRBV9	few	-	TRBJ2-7	TGTGCCAGCAGCGTAGATCCTAGCTCCTACGAGCAGTACTTC	CASSVDPSSYEQYF
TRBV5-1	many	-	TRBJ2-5	TGCGCCAGCAGCCTACAGGGTGAAGAGACCCAGTACTTC	CASSLQGEETQYF
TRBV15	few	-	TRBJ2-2	TGTGCCACCAGCCTGGGACACCACACCGGGGAGCTGTTTTTT	CATSLGHHTGELFF
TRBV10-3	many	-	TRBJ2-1	TGTGCCATCAGTAGGTCACAGGGAGAGAATGAGCAGTTCTTC	CAISRSQGENEQFF
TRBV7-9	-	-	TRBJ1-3	TGTGCCAGCAAACGGTCGGACAGTGGAAACACCATATATTTT	CASKRSDSGNTIYF
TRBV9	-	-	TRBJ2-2	TGTGCCAGCAGCGTAAGGGGGGGCTTCGACACCGGGGAGCTGTTTTTT	CASSVRGGFDTGELFF
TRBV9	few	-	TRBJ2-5	TGTGCCAGCAGCGTAGGCGGGGCGCTGATAGAGACCCAGTACTTC	CASSVGGALIETQYF
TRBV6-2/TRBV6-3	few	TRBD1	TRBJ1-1	TGTGCCAGCAGTTATCTACACAGGGGAATGAACACTGAAGCTTTCTTT	CASSYLHRGMNTEAFF
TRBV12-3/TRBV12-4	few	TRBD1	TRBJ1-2	TGTGCCAGCAGTCTTTCGAGGGCCCGCGGGACAGCGTTCAACTATGGCTACACCTTC	CASSLSRARGTAFNYGYTF
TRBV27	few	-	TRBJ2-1	TGTGCCAGCAGTTTCCTGGGGCAGGCGACTTTCGATGAGCAGTTCTTC	CASSFLGQATFDEQFF
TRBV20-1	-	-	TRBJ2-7	TGCAGTGCTCTCTATTCCGAGCAGTACTTC	CSALYSEQYF
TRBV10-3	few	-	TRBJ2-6	TGTGCCATCAGTGAGAGGGGGGCTGGGGCCAACGTCCTGACTTTC	CAISERGAGANVLTF
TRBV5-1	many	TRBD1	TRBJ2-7	TGCGCCAGCAGCGACCGGGACAGGGTGGCCTACGAGCAGTACTTC	CASSDRDRVAYEQYF
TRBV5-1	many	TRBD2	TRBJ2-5	TGCGCCAGCAGCCCGGGACTAGCGGGAGCCTTGGAGACCCAGTACTTC	CASSPGLAGALETQYF
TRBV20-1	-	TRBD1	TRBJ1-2	TGCAGTGCTAGAGATTTCTCACAGGGGGCGGATGGCTACACCTTC	CSARDFSQGADGYTF
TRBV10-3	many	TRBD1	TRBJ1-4	TGTGCCATCAGTGAGCCGACAGGGGGTGAAAAACTGTTTTTT	CAISEPTGGEKLFF
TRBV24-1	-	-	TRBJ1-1	TGTGCCACCAGTGACCCTTACAGGGCCGAAGCTTTCTTT	CATSDPYRAEAFF
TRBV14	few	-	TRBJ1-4	TGTGCCAGCAGCCAGATGGGGACTGGGAATGAAAAACTGTTTTTT	CASSQMGTGNEKLFF
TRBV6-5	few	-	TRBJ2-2	TGTGCCAGCAGTTACCGCCGGGAGTCCGGGGAGCTGTTTTTT	CASSYRRESGELFF
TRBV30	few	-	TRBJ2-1	TGTGCCTGGAGTCGTCAGGCGGGCGAGCAGTTCTTC	CAWSRQAGEQFF
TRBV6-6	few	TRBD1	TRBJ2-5	TGTGCCAGCAAGGACAGGGGGTGGGAGACCCAGTACTTC	CASKDRGWETQYF
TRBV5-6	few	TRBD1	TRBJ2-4	TGTGCCAGCTTACGACAGGGGTTGAACATTCAGTACTTC	CASLRQGLNIQYF
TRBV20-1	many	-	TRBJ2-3	TGCAGTGCTAGACGTCCAGTAGACACAGATACGCAGTATTTT	CSARRPVDTDTQYF
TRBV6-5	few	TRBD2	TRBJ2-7	TGTGCCAGCAACCGTGGACTAGCGGGGTATAGGTCCTACGAGCAGTACTTC	CASNRGLAGYRSYEQYF
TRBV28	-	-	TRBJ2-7	TGTGCCAGCACGGAGCGCTACGAGCAGTACTTC	CASTERYEQYF
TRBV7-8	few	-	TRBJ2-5	TGTGCCAGCAGCATTAAAGAGACCCAGTACTTC	CASSIKETQYF
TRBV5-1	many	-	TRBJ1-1	TGCGCCAGCAGCTTATCGGGGGCAGGGAACACTGAAGCTTTCTTT	CASSLSGAGNTEAFF
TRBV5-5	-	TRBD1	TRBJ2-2	TGTGCCAGCGTAATCAGGGGGCGGGACACCGGGGAGCTGTTTTTT	CASVIRGRDTGELFF
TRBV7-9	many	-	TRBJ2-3	TGTGCCAGCTACACAGATACGCAGTATTTT	CASYTDTQYF
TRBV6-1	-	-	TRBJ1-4	TGTGCCAGCAGGGAGCGCTCGGGAGGGGAAAAACTGTTTTTT	CASRERSGGEKLFF
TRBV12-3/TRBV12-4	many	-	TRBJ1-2	TGTGCCAGCAGTCCCGTAGTTACAATAGCTAACTATGGCTACACCTTC	CASSPVVTIANYGYTF